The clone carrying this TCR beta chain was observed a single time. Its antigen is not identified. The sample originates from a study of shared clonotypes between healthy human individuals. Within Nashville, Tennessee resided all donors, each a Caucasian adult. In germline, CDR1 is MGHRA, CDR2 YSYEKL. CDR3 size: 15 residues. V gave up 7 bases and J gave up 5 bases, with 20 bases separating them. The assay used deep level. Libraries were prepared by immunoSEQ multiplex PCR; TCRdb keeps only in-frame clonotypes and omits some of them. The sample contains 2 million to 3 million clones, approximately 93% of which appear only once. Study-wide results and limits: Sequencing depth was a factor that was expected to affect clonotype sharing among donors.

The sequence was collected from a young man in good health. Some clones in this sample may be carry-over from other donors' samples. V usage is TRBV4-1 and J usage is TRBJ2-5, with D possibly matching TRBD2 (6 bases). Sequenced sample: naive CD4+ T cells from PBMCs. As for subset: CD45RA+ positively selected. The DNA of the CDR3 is TGCGCCAGCACCCAGCAATTAGCGGTCCGGGAGACCCAGTACTTC. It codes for CASTQQLAVRETQYF.